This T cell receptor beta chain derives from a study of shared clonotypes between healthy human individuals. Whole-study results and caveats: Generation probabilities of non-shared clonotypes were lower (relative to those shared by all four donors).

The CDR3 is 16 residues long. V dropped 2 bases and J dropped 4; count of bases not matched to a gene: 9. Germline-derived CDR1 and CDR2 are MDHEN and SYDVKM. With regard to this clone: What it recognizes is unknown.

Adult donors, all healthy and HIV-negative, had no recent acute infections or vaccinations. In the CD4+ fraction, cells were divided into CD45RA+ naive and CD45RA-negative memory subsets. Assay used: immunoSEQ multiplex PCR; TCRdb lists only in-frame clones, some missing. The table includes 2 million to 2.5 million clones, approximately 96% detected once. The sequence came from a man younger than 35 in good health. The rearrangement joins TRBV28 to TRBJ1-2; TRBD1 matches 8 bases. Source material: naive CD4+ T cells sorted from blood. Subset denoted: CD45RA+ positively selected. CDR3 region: CASSLSRQGPPYGYTF. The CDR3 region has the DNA TGTGCCAGCAGTTTAAGTAGACAGGGGCCTCCCTATGGCTACACCTTC.